This TCR beta chain was sequenced during a study of graft-versus-host responses after intestinal transplantation. About the study: Multivisceral, liver-intestinal, or isolated intestinal transplants were given to recipients. Tacrolimus and steroids were given for around 3 years to all recipients after anti-thymocyte globulin induction. Study results and limitations: Peak GvH clone levels in circulation were associated with early post-transplant HvG declines.

As to this clone: Its matching antigen is unknown.

Assay: immunoSEQ multiplex PCR; the TCRdb copy retains only in-frame clones and omits some. The sample shows tens of thousands of clones, 90% to 95% of them seen only once. The germline CDR1 and CDR2 sequences are GTSNPN and SVGIG (reference sequence). With V trimmed by 6 bases and J by 4 bases, 7 bases remained unmatched. There are 13 residues in the CDR3. The V gene is TRBV30, the J gene TRBJ2-3; TRBD2 matches at 7 bases. The receptor was derived from a human donor who received an intestinal transplant. The starting material was unstimulated CD8+ T cells sorted from spleen or lymph node cells, obtained before intestinal transplant. CDR3 sequence reads: CACWGGLSDTQYF. CDR3 nucleotides: TGTGCCTGCTGGGGGGGTTTGTCAGATACGCAGTATTTT. Combining the CDR3 with reference TRBV30 and TRBJ2-3 gives the whole variable domain SQTIHQWPATLVQPVGSPLSLECTVEGTSNPNLYWYRQAAGRGLQLLFYSVGIGQISSEVPQNLSASRPQDRQFILSSKKLLLSDSGFYLCACWGGLSDTQYFGPGTRLTVL.